This T cell receptor (beta chain) was identified in a study of T-cell reconstitution after alpha-beta-depleted transplantation in children. General study points: Among T cells one year after transplant, newly produced cells accounted for most counts and diversity. Surviving recipient T cells and thymic progenitors underlay high day-60 TCRbeta diversity in some patients. Alpha-beta T cells present about two months after transplant were reported to originate from several hundred expanded graft clones.

Worth noting for this clonotype: Its antigen is still unknown.

Unique molecular identifiers were incorporated into the prepared TCRbeta library. TCRdb used MiXCR to reprocess the PCR reads, holding one entry per CDR3 protein. The sample lists tens of thousands of distinct CDR3 sequences, 18% occurring once. The clonotype comes from a male patient aged 2 to 9 who had a stem cell transplant for acute lymphoblastic leukemia, so the T cells may come from the graft donor. The sequencing here drew on PBMCs, mostly from graft donor cells, taken 60 days after TCRalphabeta/CD19-depleted stem cell transplant.

The CDR3 sequence: CASSQDGGPQETQYF. CDR3 DNA sequence: TGTGCCAGCAGCCAAGACGGCGGCCCACAAGAGACCCAGTACTTC. J is TRBJ2-5 and V is TRBV3-1; no clear D. The germline V gene has CDR1 LGHDT and CDR2 YNNKEL (reference sequence). The CDR3 consists of 15 residues. V lost 0 bases to trimming and J lost 2 bases, with 10 bases between them.